The clone carrying this T cell receptor (beta chain) occurred once. Sequenced by immunoSEQ multiplex PCR; TCRdb stores in-frame clones only, minus some. The profile shows about 200,000 clones, around nine tenths of them singletons. Germline V gene sequence: CDR1 SGHTS, CDR2 YDEGEE. Germline trimming cut 4 bases from V and 6 bases from J; bases unmatched to any gene: 10. This CDR3 region has 16 residues. This sample stems from a study of blood T cell repertoires in COVID-19. This sequence originates from a man aged 55 to 70 who had recovered from COVID-19. The chain has TRBV5-8 and TRBJ1-4; 9 positions agree with TRBD1. The sequencing sample was made of peripheral blood. The CDR3, as DNA: TGTGCCAGCAGCCGGGACAGGGCCGGGGATGATGAAAAACTGTTTTTT. Its protein is CASSRDRAGDDEKLFF.